The clone carrying this T cell receptor beta chain has only one observation. The antigen is unknown. V was clipped by 2 bases and J by 6 bases; unmatched bases: 13. Germline V gene sequence: CDR1 SEHNR, CDR2 FQNEAQ (reference sequence). This CDR3 is built from 18 residues. The sample originates from a study of T cell repertoires in urothelial bladder cancer. Study at large: The roughly 12 resected lesions were three cT0, three cTa, three cT1 and three cT2 or greater. General study findings and limits: Benign specimens had a median roughly 12% infiltrating lymphocyte percentage. One T-cell clone reached up to roughly 15% of carcinoma infiltrating lymphocytes. Median T cells were roughly 5,900 in carcinoma and about 25,000 in benign specimens.

Sequenced by immunoSEQ multiplex PCR; TCRdb stores in-frame clones only, minus some. Among around 1,400 clones listed, about two thirds were seen once. J is TRBJ2-2 and V is TRBV7-9; 9 nucleotides line up with TRBD2. The origin of this receptor is a human donor with urothelial carcinoma. Sequencing was performed on tumor-infiltrating cells from bladder cancer. The CDR3 nucleotides read TGTGCCAGCAGCTTAAGGCGTCTTTCGGCGGGAGGGCCCGGGGAGCTGTTTTTT. It codes for CASSLRRLSAGGPGELFF.